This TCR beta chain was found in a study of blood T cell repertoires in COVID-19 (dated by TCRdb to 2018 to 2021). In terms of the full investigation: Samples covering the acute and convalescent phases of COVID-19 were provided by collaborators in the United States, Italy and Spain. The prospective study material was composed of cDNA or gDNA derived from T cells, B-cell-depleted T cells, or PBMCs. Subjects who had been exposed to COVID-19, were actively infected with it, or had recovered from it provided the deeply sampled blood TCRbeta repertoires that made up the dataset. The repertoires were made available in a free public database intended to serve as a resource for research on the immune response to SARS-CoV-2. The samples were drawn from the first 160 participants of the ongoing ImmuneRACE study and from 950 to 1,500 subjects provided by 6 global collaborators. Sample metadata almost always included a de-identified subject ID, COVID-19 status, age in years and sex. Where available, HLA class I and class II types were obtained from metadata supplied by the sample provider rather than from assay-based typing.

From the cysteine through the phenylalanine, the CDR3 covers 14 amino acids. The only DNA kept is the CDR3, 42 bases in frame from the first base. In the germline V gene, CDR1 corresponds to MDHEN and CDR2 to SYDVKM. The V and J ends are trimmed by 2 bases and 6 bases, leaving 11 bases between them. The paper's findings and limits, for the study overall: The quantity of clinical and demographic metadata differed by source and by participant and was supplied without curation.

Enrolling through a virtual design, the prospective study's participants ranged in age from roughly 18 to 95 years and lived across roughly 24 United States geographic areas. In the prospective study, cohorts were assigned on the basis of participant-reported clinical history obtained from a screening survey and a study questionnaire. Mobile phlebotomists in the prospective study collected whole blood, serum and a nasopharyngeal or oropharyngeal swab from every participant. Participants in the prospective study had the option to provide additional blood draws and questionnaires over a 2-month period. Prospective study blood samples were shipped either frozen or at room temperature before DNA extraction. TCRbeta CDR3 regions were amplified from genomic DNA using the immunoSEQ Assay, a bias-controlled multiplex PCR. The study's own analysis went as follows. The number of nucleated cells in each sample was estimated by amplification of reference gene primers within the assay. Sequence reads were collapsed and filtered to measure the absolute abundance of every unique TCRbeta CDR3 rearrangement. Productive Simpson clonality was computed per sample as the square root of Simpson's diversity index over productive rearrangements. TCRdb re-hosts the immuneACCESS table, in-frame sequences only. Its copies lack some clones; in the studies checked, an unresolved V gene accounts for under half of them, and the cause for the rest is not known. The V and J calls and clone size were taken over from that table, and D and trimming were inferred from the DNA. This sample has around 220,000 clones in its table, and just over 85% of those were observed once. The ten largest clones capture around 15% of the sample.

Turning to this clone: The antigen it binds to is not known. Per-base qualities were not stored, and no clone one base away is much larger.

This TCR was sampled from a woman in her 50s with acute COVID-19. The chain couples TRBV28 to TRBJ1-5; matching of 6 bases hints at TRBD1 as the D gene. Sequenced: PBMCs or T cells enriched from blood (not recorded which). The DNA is TGTGCCAGCAGTTTACAACAGGGTTTTCAGCCCCAGCATTTT. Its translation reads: CASSLQQGFQPQHF.